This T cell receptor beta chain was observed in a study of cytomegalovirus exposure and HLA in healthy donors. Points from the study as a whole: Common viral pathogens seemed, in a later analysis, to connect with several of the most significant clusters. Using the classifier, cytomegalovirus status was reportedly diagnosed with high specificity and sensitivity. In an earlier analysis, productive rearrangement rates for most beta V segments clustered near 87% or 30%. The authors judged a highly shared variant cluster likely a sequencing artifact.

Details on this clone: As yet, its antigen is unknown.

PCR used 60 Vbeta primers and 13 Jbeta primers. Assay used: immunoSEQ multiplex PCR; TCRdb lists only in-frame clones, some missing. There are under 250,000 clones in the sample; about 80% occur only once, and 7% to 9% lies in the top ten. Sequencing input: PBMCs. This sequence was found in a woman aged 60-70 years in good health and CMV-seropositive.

CDR3: CASTTRDSSLYEQYF. The DNA of the CDR3 is TGTGCCAGCACAACCCGGGACAGCTCCTTATACGAGCAGTACTTC. The V and J genes are TRBV28 and TRBJ2-7; TRBD1 matches 7 bases. This CDR3 spans 15 amino acids. V lost 7 bases, J lost 4 bases, and 13 bases stayed unmatched. Germline loops: CDR1 MDHEN, CDR2 SYDVKM.